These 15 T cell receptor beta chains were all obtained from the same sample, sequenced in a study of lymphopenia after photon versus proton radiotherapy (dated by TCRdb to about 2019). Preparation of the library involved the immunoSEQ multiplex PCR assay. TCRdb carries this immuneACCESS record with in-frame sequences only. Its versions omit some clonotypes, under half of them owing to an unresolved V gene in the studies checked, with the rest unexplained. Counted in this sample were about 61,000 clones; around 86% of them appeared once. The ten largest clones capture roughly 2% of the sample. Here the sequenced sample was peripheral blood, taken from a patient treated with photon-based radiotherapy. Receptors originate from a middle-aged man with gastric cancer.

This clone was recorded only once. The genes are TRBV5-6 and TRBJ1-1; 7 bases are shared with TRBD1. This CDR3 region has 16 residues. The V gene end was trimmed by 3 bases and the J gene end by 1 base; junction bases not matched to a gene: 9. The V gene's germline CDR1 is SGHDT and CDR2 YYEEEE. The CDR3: CASSSGGGGWNTEAFF. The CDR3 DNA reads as TGTGCCAGCAGCTCGGGCGGAGGGGGCTGGAACACTGAAGCTTTCTTT.

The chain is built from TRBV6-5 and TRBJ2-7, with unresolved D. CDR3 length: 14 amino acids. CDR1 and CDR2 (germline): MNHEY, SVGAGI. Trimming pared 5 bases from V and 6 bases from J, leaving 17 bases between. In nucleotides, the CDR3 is TGTGCCAGCAGTCGCTCACCCAGGTTTGGCGAGCAGTACTTC. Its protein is CASSRSPRFGEQYF.

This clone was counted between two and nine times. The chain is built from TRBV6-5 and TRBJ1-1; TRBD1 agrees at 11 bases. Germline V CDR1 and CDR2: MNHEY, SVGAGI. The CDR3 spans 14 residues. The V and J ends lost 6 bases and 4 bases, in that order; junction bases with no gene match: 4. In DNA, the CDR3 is TGTGCCAGCAGACTGGGGACAGGGGGCACTGAAGCTTTCTTT. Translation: CASRLGTGGTEAFF.

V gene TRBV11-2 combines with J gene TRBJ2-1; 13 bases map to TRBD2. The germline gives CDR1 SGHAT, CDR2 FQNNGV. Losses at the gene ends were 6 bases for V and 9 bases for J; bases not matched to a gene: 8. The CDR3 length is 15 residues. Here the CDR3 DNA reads TGTGCCAGCAGTCGACTAGCGGGGGGTTCCAGTGAGCAGTTCTTC. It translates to CASSRLAGGSSEQFF.

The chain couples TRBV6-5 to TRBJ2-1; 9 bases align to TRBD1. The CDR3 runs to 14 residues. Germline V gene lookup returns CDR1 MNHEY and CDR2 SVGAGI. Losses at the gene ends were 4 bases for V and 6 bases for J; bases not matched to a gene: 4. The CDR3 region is CASSLQGARNEQFF. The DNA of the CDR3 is TGTGCCAGCAGTTTACAGGGGGCGCGCAATGAGCAGTTCTTC.

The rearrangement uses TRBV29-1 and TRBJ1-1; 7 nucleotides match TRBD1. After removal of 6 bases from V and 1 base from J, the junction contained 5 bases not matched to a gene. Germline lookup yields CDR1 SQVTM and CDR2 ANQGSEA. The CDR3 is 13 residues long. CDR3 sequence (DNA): TGCAGCGTCGACAGGGTCAAGAACACTGAAGCTTTCTTT. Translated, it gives CSVDRVKNTEAFF.

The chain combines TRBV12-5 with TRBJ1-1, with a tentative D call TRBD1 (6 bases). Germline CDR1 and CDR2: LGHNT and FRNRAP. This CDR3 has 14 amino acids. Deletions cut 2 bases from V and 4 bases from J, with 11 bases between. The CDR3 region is CASGLQGTATEAFF. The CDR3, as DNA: TGTGCTAGTGGTTTGCAGGGGACGGCCACTGAAGCTTTCTTT.

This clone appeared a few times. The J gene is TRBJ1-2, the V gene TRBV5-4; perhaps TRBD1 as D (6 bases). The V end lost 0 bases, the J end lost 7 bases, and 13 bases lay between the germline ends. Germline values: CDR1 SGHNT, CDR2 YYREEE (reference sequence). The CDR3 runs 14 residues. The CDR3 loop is CASSLDGGASGYTF. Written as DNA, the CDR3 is TGTGCCAGCAGCTTGGATGGGGGGGCGTCTGGCTACACCTTC.

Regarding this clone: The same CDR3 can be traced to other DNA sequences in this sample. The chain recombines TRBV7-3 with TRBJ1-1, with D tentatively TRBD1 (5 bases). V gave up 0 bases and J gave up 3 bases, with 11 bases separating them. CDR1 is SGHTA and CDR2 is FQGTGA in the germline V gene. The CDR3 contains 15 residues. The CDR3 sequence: CASSLTRVGYTEAFF. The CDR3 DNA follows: TGTGCCAGCAGCTTAACCAGGGTCGGGTACACTGAAGCTTTCTTT.

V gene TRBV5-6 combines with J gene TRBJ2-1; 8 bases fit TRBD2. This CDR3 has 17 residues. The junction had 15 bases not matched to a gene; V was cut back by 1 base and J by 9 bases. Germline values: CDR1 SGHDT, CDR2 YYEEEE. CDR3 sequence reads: CASSLPGGTRRGGEQFF. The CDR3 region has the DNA TGTGCCAGCAGCTTGCCGGGAGGGACTCGAAGGGGGGGTGAGCAGTTCTTC.

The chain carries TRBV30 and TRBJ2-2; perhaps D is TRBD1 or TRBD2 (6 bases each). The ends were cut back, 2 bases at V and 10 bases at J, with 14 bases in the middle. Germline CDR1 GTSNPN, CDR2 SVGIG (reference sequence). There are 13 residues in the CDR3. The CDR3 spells CAWSKGGQAELFF. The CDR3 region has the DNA TGTGCCTGGAGTAAGGGGGGCCAAGCGGAGCTGTTTTTT.

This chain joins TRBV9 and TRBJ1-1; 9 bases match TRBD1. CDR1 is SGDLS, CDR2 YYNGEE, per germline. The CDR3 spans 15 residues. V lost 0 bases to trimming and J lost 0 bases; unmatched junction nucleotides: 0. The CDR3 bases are TGTGCCAGCAGCGTAGGGACAGGGGTGAACACTGAAGCTTTCTTT. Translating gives CASSVGTGVNTEAFF.

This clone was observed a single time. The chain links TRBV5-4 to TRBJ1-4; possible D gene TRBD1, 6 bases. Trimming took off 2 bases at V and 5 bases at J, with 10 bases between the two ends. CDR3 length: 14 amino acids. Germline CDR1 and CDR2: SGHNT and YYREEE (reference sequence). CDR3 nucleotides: TGTGCCAGCAGCTTCGCACAGGGAAATGAAAAACTGTTTTTT. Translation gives CASSFAQGNEKLFF.

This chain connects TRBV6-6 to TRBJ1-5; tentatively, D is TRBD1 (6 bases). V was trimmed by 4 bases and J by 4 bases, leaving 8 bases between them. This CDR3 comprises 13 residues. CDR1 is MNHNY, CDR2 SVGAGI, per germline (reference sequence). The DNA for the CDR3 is TGTGCCAGCAGTTTACAGGGAAATCAGCCCCAGCATTTT. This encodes CASSLQGNQPQHF.

The CDR3 DNA reads TGTGCCAGCAGCCTCCCCCCAGAGGGTGATTCACCCCTCCACTTT. It translates to CASSLPPEGDSPLHF. The rearrangement uses TRBV7-8 and TRBJ1-6; D is unresolved. V was trimmed by 5 bases and J by 8 bases, leaving 16 bases between them. Germline assignment: CDR1 SGHVS and CDR2 FQNEAQ. This CDR3 contains 15 residues.